Included here is one T cell receptor (beta chain) sequence, with context. Antigen specificity is unknown. The record originates from a study of T cell responses to AZD1222 COVID-19 vaccine. In the study overall: Samples with a second dose at about 4 or about 12 weeks were pooled together. The study, taken as a whole, reports: The sample set comprised mostly white British donors with more females, and clonal diversity was possibly underestimated.

TCRdb's table, derived via immunoSEQ multiplex PCR, lists solely in-frame clones and lacks some. The repertoire holds approximately 91,000 clones, with approximately 90% as singletons. CDR1 is MDHEN, CDR2 SYDVKM, per germline. The V end lost 6 bases, the J end lost 6 bases, and 12 bases lay between the germline ends. The CDR3 loop spans 12 amino acids. The sequences come from peripheral blood, collected on day 0 of AZD1222 vaccination. The sequence was collected from an adult in good health. The chain combines TRBV28 with TRBJ2-7; the D is unclear. The CDR3 nucleotides read TGTGCCAGCAGCCAAAGTCCAGGCGAGCAGTACTTC. Amino acids: CASSQSPGEQYF.